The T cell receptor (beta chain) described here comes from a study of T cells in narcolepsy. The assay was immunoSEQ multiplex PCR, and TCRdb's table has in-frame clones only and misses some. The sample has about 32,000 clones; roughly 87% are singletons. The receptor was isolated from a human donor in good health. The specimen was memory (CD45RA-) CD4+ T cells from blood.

Here the CDR3 DNA reads TGTGCCAGCAACAACCTCGGGCAGGGCACTGAAGCTTTCTTT. As protein: CASNNLGQGTEAFF. The chain links TRBV6-6 to TRBJ1-1, with D perhaps matching TRBD1 (5 bases). V was cut by 7 bases and J by 4 bases, with 16 bases left in between. The CDR3 is 14 residues long. Germline loops: CDR1 MNHNY, CDR2 SVGAGI (reference sequence).